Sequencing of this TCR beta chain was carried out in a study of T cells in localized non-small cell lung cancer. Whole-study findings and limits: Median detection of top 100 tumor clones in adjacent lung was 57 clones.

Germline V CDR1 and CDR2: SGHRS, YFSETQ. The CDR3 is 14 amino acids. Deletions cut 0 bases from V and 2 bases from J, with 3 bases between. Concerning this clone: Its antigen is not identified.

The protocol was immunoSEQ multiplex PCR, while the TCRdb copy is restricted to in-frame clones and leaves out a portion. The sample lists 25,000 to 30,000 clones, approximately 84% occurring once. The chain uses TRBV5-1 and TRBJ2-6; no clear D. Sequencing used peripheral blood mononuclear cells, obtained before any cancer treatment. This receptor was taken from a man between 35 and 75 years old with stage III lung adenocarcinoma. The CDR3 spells CASSLEPGANVLTF. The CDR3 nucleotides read TGCGCCAGCAGCTTGGAGCCTGGGGCCAACGTCCTGACTTTC.